This entry lists 32 T cell receptor beta chains sequenced from one sample in a study of cytomegalovirus exposure and HLA in healthy donors. It was with 60 Vbeta and 13 Jbeta primers that the PCR ran. Sequencing used immunoSEQ multiplex PCR; TCRdb keeps in-frame clones, though not all of them. The sample has 85,000 to 130,000 clones, roughly 75% seen once; the top ten hold 2% to 3%. The specimen sequenced was PBMCs. These TCRs come from a man aged 40-49 years in good health and CMV-seronegative.

The V gene is TRBV10-3, the J gene TRBJ2-7; a possible D gene is TRBD2 (6 bases). Germline CDR1 ENHRY, CDR2 SYGVKD. V was shortened by 8 bases and J by 0 bases, with 11 bases between the two germline ends. The CDR3 consists of 13 residues. The CDR3 DNA follows: TGTGCCATCGGCGCGGGAAGCTCCTACGAGCAGTACTTC. It translates to CAIGAGSSYEQYF.

A few counts support this clone. The rearrangement uses TRBV18 and TRBJ1-5; 10 positions match TRBD1. The J segment lost 2 bases and the V segment lost 3 bases, leaving 1 base of the junction unmatched. The CDR3 covers 15 residues. Germline CDR1 reads KGHSH; CDR2 reads LQKENI. The CDR3: CASSPGTGGNQPQHF. The CDR3 DNA sequence: TGTGCCAGCTCACCCGGGACAGGGGGCAATCAGCCCCAGCATTTT.

This clone was observed a handful of times. CDR3 nucleotide sequence: TGTGCCAGCAGCCGACAGCACTACGAGCAGTACTTC. Translated: CASSRQHYEQYF. The chain combines TRBV11-2 with TRBJ2-7, with D possibly matching TRBD1 (5 bases). The CDR3 is 12 amino acids. The ends were cut back, 5 bases at V and 3 bases at J, with 8 bases in the middle. The germline V gene has CDR1 SGHAT and CDR2 FQNNGV.

The chain links TRBV5-6 to TRBJ2-3; 9 bases match TRBD1. The CDR3 runs 16 residues. Germline assignment: CDR1 SGHDT and CDR2 YYEEEE. V lost 4 bases, J lost 2 bases, and 8 bases stayed unmatched. The CDR3 DNA reads TGTGCCAGCAGCAACCTAAGGGACAGGGACACAGATACGCAGTATTTT. This gives the protein CASSNLRDRDTDTQYF. The full variable domain, completed using reference TRBV5-6 and TRBJ2-3, is DAGVTQSPTHLIKTRGQQVTLRCSPKSGHDTVSWYQQALGQGPQFIFQYYEEEERQRGNFPDRFSGHQFPNYSSELNVNALLLGDSALYLCASSNLRDRDTDTQYFGPGTRLTVL.

The V and J genes are TRBV7-9 and TRBJ2-5, with 15 bases fitting TRBD2. Germline lookup yields CDR1 SEHNR and CDR2 FQNEAQ (reference sequence). This CDR3 region has 16 residues. V dropped 6 bases and J dropped 5; count of bases not matched to a gene: 7. The CDR3, as DNA: TGTGCCAGCAGACCAAGGACTAGCGGGGGGGCGGAGACCCAGTACTTC. Residues: CASRPRTSGGAETQYF.

This clone was seen a handful of times. V is TRBV18 and J is TRBJ2-5, with D tentatively TRBD2 (6 bases). There are 14 residues in the CDR3. From germline, CDR1 is KGHSH and CDR2 LQKENI. V was trimmed by 3 bases and J by 3 bases, leaving 11 bases between them. The CDR3 DNA sequence: TGTGCCAGCTCACCCCCGACGGGGGAAGAGACCCAGTACTTC. Protein product: CASSPPTGEETQYF.

DNA of the CDR3: TGCGCCAGCAGGGGCACGGGCACAGATACGCAGTATTTT. The encoded protein is CASRGTGTDTQYF. The chain links TRBV5-1 to TRBJ2-3; unclear D gene. CDR1 is SGHRS and CDR2 is YFSETQ in the germline V gene. Deletions cut 5 bases from V and 1 base from J, with 8 bases between. This CDR3 comprises 13 residues.

The V call is TRBV19, the J call TRBJ2-5; TRBD1 matches at 7 bases. Gene TRBJ2-7 matches the end of the DNA better, so the J call may be wrong. Per the germline V gene, CDR1 is LNHDA and CDR2 is SQIVND (reference sequence). The CDR3 contains 13 residues. The CDR3 sequence: CASSERQGYEQYF. CDR3 in DNA: TGTGCCAGTAGTGAGAGACAGGGTTACGAGCAGTACTTC.

V usage is TRBV7-2 and J usage is TRBJ2-2, with 7 bases that match TRBD1. V was clipped by 5 bases and J by 2 bases; unmatched bases: 5. Germline CDR1 and CDR2: SGHTA and FQGNSA. The length of the CDR3 is 15 residues. The CDR3 DNA reads TGTGCCAGCAGCACCCAGGGGGTAAACACCGGGGAGCTGTTTTTT. As protein: CASSTQGVNTGELFF.

This clone was detected a few times. The J gene is TRBJ1-1, the V gene TRBV6-6, with D hard to call. From germline, CDR1 is MNHNY and CDR2 SVGAGI (reference sequence). The V end was cut by 2 bases, the J end by 10 bases, with 14 bases between. The CDR3 is made up of 13 amino acids. The CDR3 region has the DNA TGTGCCAGCAGTTACCGGATGGCGGAAGGAGCTTTCTTT. This sequence encodes CASSYRMAEGAFF.

The chain joins TRBV5-1 to TRBJ1-2, with TRBD1 matching 7 bases. The CDR3 spans 16 residues. Looked up from germline, CDR1 is SGHRS and CDR2 is YFSETQ. Germline trimming cut 4 bases from V and 5 bases from J; bases unmatched to any gene: 14. CDR3 DNA: TGCGCCAGCAGCCCCACAGGGGATGGTAGGACGTATGGCTACACCTTC. Protein product: CASSPTGDGRTYGYTF.

This chain joins TRBV6-6 and TRBJ1-1; possible D gene TRBD1, 6 bases. The V end lost 7 bases, the J end lost 2 bases, and 17 bases lay between the germline ends. The CDR3 totals 15 residues. The germline CDR1 and CDR2 sequences are MNHNY and SVGAGI (reference sequence). The CDR3 DNA reads as TGTGCCAGCATCGCGGGGGGGGGCAGCAACACTGAAGCTTTCTTT. It is translated as CASIAGGGSNTEAFF.

For the CDR3, the DNA is TGTGCCAGTAGTATCCCATGGGAGGGACTCGGGTCCACTGAAGCTTTCTTT. Translation: CASSIPWEGLGSTEAFF. The chain carries TRBV19 and TRBJ1-1, with a tentative D call TRBD1 (5 bases). The CDR3 extends over 17 amino acids. CDR1 LNHDA and CDR2 SQIVND come from the germline V gene (reference sequence). The V end lost 3 bases, the J end lost 4 bases, and 21 bases lay between the germline ends.

V is TRBV7-9 and J is TRBJ1-1; the match to TRBD1 covers 11 bases. The CDR3 extends over 16 amino acids. After removal of 6 bases from V and 5 bases from J, the junction contained 11 bases not matched to a gene. The germline V gene encodes CDR1 SEHNR and CDR2 FQNEAQ (reference sequence). The DNA for the CDR3 is TGTGCCAGCAGAGACTTTGGGACAGGGGGTAGGACTGAAGCTTTCTTT. Encoded protein: CASRDFGTGGRTEAFF. Full variable domain (outside the CDR3, taken from reference TRBV7-9 and TRBJ1-1): DTGVSQNPRHKITKRGQNVTFRCDPISEHNRLYWYRQTLGQGPEFLTYFQNEAQLEKSRLLSDRFSAERPKGSFSTLEIQRTEQGDSAMYLCASRDFGTGGRTEAFFGQGTRLTVV.

The rearrangement uses TRBV5-1 and TRBJ1-1; D possibly corresponds to TRBD1 (5 bases). Germline values: CDR1 SGHRS, CDR2 YFSETQ. The CDR3 sequence is 14 residues long. Trimming shortened V by 1 base and J by 5 bases, and 12 bases separated the two germline ends. The CDR3 bases are TGCGCCAGCAGCTTGAATGACAGAGAGACTGAAGCTTTCTTT. Translating gives CASSLNDRETEAFF.

This chain links TRBV2 with TRBJ2-7; TRBD2 is a possible D gene (5 bases). Trimming left V 4 bases short and J 2 bases short, with 9 bases between. This CDR3 region has 13 residues. CDR1 SNHLY and CDR2 FYNNEI come from the germline V gene. CDR3 in amino acids: CASSGDGTYEQYF. The CDR3 DNA follows: TGTGCCAGCAGTGGCGACGGGACCTACGAGCAGTACTTC.

The chain combines TRBV5-1 with TRBJ1-6, with D maybe TRBD1 (6 bases). Germline lookup yields CDR1 SGHRS and CDR2 YFSETQ. Trimming pared 1 base from V and 7 bases from J, leaving 12 bases between. CDR3 length: 15 amino acids. The DNA of the CDR3 is TGCGCCAGCAGCTTGCGGCAGGGGTTGAATTCACCCCTCCACTTT. Translation gives CASSLRQGLNSPLHF.

The chain uses TRBV5-6 and TRBJ2-1; 8 bases are a match to TRBD2. The junction had 3 bases not matched to a gene; V was cut back by 0 bases and J by 10 bases. Germline values: CDR1 SGHDT, CDR2 YYEEEE. The length of the CDR3 is 13 residues. This CDR3 reads CASSLVSGEEQFF. CDR3 nucleotides: TGTGCCAGCAGCTTGGTTAGCGGGGAAGAGCAGTTCTTC. Full variable domain (rest looked up from reference TRBV5-6 and TRBJ2-1): DAGVTQSPTHLIKTRGQQVTLRCSPKSGHDTVSWYQQALGQGPQFIFQYYEEEERQRGNFPDRFSGHQFPNYSSELNVNALLLGDSALYLCASSLVSGEEQFFGPGTRLTVL.

The chain joins TRBV20-1 to TRBJ1-2; D not resolved. V was shortened by 6 bases and J by 6 bases, with 11 bases between the two germline ends. The CDR3 runs 11 residues. In germline, CDR1 is DFQATT, CDR2 SNEGSKA (reference sequence). The CDR3 here is CSAPKPNGYTF. CDR3 DNA: TGCAGTGCCCCCAAGCCCAATGGCTACACCTTC.

The rearrangement uses TRBV5-1 and TRBJ2-5; D gene ambiguous. CDR1 is SGHRS, CDR2 YFSETQ, per germline. The length of the CDR3 is 13 residues. Trimming left V 5 bases short and J 0 bases short, with 8 bases between. CDR3 sequence reads: CASRGTDQETQYF. CDR3 in DNA: TGCGCCAGCAGAGGAACAGACCAAGAGACCCAGTACTTC.

The V gene is TRBV11-2, the J gene TRBJ2-7, with D unresolved. The CDR3 covers 17 residues. Trimming left V 1 base short and J 1 base short, with 17 bases between. Germline values: CDR1 SGHAT, CDR2 FQNNGV. The CDR3 is CASSLVAGWSMSYEQYF. The CDR3 region has the DNA TGTGCCAGCAGCTTAGTCGCAGGCTGGTCGATGTCCTACGAGCAGTACTTC.

CDR3 DNA: TGCGCCAGCAGTCTGGAGCCTAGCGGGGGGGTAACAGATACGCAGTATTTT. This sequence encodes CASSLEPSGGVTDTQYF. The rearrangement joins TRBV5-1 to TRBJ2-3; TRBD2 matches 12 bases. Germline V lookup: CDR1 SGHRS, CDR2 YFSETQ. With 5 bases clipped from V and 3 bases from J, the junction kept 10 bases outside the gene matches. The CDR3 covers 17 residues.

V and J are TRBV7-2 and TRBJ2-3, with TRBD1 as a possible D gene (5 bases). Germline V gene lookup returns CDR1 SGHTA and CDR2 FQGNSA. CDR3 length equals 14 residues. V lost 2 bases and J lost 5, with 11 bases in between. CDR3 sequence reads: CASSLSRGQDTQYF. The CDR3 bases are TGTGCCAGCAGCTTAAGTAGGGGCCAAGATACGCAGTATTTT.

This clone has more than one count but fewer than ten. The chain links TRBV5-1 to TRBJ2-2; no definite D call. V shed 0 bases and J shed 3 bases, with 9 bases lying between them. The CDR3 sequence is 15 residues long. Germline V gene lookup returns CDR1 SGHRS and CDR2 YFSETQ. The CDR3 DNA sequence: TGCGCCAGCAGCTTGGTTGGTGGAGACACCGGGGAGCTGTTTTTT. The encoded protein is CASSLVGGDTGELFF.

The chain is built from TRBV27 and TRBJ2-1; TRBD1 might be the D (6 bases). Per the germline V gene, CDR1 is MNHEY and CDR2 is SMNVEV (reference sequence). The CDR3 is made up of 17 amino acids. Trimming cost V 5 bases and J 1 base, with 18 bases left between them. CDR3 in amino acids: CASSRSGAGLSYNEQFF. DNA for the CDR3: TGTGCCAGCAGTCGCTCAGGGGCAGGGTTGTCCTACAATGAGCAGTTCTTC.

The CDR3 here is CASSSGQGQSYEQYF. DNA for the CDR3: TGTGCCAGCAGCTCTGGACAGGGTCAATCCTACGAGCAGTACTTC. The chain is built from TRBV5-6 and TRBJ2-7; 8 bases match TRBD1. V was clipped by 3 bases and J by 1 base; unmatched bases: 6. The CDR3 sequence is 15 residues long. CDR1 and CDR2 from the germline V gene are SGHDT and YYEEEE.

This chain uses TRBV5-6 with TRBJ1-1; possibly TRBD1 for D (5 bases). Germline values: CDR1 SGHDT, CDR2 YYEEEE. Trimming removed 2 bases at V and 5 bases at J, with 10 bases between. CDR3 length: 13 amino acids. Written as DNA, the CDR3 is TGTGCCAGCAGCTTCGTCGGGGGGACTGAAGCTTTCTTT. It translates to CASSFVGGTEAFF.

V usage is TRBV6-5 and J usage is TRBJ2-5; 7 bases agree with TRBD1. The end of the DNA aligns better with TRBJ2-7, so the J call may be wrong. From germline, CDR1 is MNHEY and CDR2 SVGAGI. The CDR3 has 13 residues. DNA of the CDR3: TGTGCCACGAGACAGGGAATCCCCTACGAGCAGTACTTC. Its translation is CATRQGIPYEQYF.

The chain combines TRBV4-2 with TRBJ2-3; TRBD2 aligns across 13 bases. The V and J ends lost 3 bases and 6 bases, in that order; junction bases with no gene match: 6. This CDR3 spans 16 amino acids. Germline CDR1 is LGHNA and CDR2 is YNFKEQ. The CDR3 region has the DNA TGTGCCAGCAGCCACCCTCGACTAGCGGGGGGTGATACGCAGTATTTT. This codes for CASSHPRLAGGDTQYF.

The chain employs TRBV21-1 and TRBJ1-2; the D call in the table, TRBD1, was not verified against the DNA. TRBV21-1 is annotated as a pseudogene. The CDR3 contains 13 residues. This CDR3 reads CASSLTGAYGYTF. The CDR3 nucleotides read TGTGCCAGCAGCCTTACAGGGGCATATGGCTACACCTTC.

This clone was observed a few times. The rearrangement links TRBV7-6 to TRBJ1-1; 7 bases map to TRBD1. Looked up from germline, CDR1 is SGHVS and CDR2 is FNYEAQ. J was trimmed by 1 base and V by 4 bases; bases with no gene match: 6. The length of the CDR3 is 15 residues. CDR3 protein: CASSWNRGPNTEAFF. DNA for the CDR3: TGTGCCAGCAGCTGGAACAGGGGCCCGAACACTGAAGCTTTCTTT.

This chain uses TRBV9 with TRBJ2-7; 8 bases line up with TRBD1. The CDR3 has 14 residues. Germline CDR1 SGDLS, CDR2 YYNGEE. Trimming cost V 3 bases and J 7 bases; bases outside gene matches: 9. The chain's CDR3 is CASSAGTGLNEQYF. CDR3 sequence (DNA): TGTGCCAGCAGCGCCGGGACAGGCTTAAATGAGCAGTACTTC.